Below, one T cell receptor (beta chain) is given with its context. This record belongs to a study of blood T cell repertoires in COVID-19. Study at large: There were acute and convalescent COVID-19 samples, and they came from the United States, Italy and Spain.

The repertoire was sequenced with immunoSEQ multiplex PCR; TCRdb's copy has only in-frame clones and lacks some. Of 150,000 to 200,000 clones in the sample, approximately 84% were seen once. The CDR3 spans 14 residues. Germline lookup yields CDR1 SQVTM and CDR2 ANQGSEA. The trim removed 6 bases at V and 4 bases at J, leaving 8 bases unmatched. The chain uses TRBV29-1 and TRBJ2-5; 10 nucleotides align to TRBD2. The sequence was obtained from a woman of 80 years or more with COVID-19, enrolled during active disease. Source material: peripheral blood. CDR3 nucleotides: TGCAGCGTGGGTAGCGGGGGGTTTAGAGAGACCCAGTACTTC. It translates to CSVGSGGFRETQYF.